This TCR beta chain originates from a study of T cell repertoires in cytomegalovirus infection. Whole-study context: Recently identified HLA-C-restricted CMV epitopes were among the peptides used. Indications of both CMV infection and matching HLA type were provided by public TCR beta signatures. Study findings and constraints: Using cumulative public TCR beta family frequency, the authors identified those who carried CMV together with the relevant HLA. The ex vivo response was dominated by HLA-C-restricted CMV-specific TCR beta clonotypes.

Each CDR3 protein is one row after TCRdb ran MiXCR on the reads. The data hold fewer than 900,000 distinct CDR3 sequences, with 25% to 35% observed a single time. This clonotype was observed a handful of times. The antigen remains undetermined. The CDR3 runs 12 residues. Germline CDR1 MNHEY, CDR2 SVGAGI. Trimming pared 5 bases from V and 14 bases from J, leaving 16 bases between. The receptor comes from a human donor in good health (CMV status not recorded). Some clones in this sample may be carry-over from other donors' samples. The rearrangement uses TRBV6-5 and TRBJ2-1, with D possibly TRBD2 on 5 matching bases. The sample here was cultured CD8+ T cells from PBMCs, taken from culture after CMV antigen stimulation. CDR3 amino acids: CASSRGDLVEFF. Written as DNA, the CDR3 is TGTGCCAGCAGTCGGGGTGACTTAGTGGAGTTCTTC.